Listed below are T cell receptor beta chains from one sample, sequenced in a study of blood T cell repertoires in COVID-19. Assay: immunoSEQ multiplex PCR; the TCRdb copy retains only in-frame clones and omits some. The data contain some 100,000 clones, around 90% of them singletons. Specimen: peripheral blood. These receptors all stem from a woman aged 70-85 years with acute or convalescent COVID-19. Both conserved end residues are part of each CDR3. D genes are given only for firm matches. Not every row has a clone size; where given, it reads once, few, many or a size class.

TRBV6-1	.	TRBJ2-7	14	.	TGTGCCAGCAGTGAAAGACTAGATGCCTACGAGCAGTACTTC	CASSERLDAYEQYF
TRBV10-3	.	TRBJ1-1	12	.	TGTGCCATCCGCCCAGGGAACACTGAAGCTTTCTTT	CAIRPGNTEAFF
TRBV11-2	.	TRBJ2-7	13	.	TGTGCCAGCAGCTTAGATTTGCGGGACGAGCAGTACTTC	CASSLDLRDEQYF
TRBV15	.	TRBJ1-5	13	once	TGTGCCACCAGCATACAGGTTAATCAGCCCCAGCATTTT	CATSIQVNQPQHF
TRBV28	.	TRBJ1-6	17	.	TGTGCCAGCAGTTTAGGGGTTACGGACACCCATAATTCACCCCTCCACTTT	CASSLGVTDTHNSPLHF
TRBV6-5	.	TRBJ1-1	13	.	TGTGCCAGCGGGAAACAGGAGAACACTGAAGCTTTCTTT	CASGKQENTEAFF
TRBV4-1	.	TRBJ2-7	14	.	TGCGCCAGCAGCCAAGTTCTCGACAGAATCGAGCAGTACTTC	CASSQVLDRIEQYF
TRBV2	TRBD2	TRBJ2-7	13	.	TGTGCCAGCAGTTCTAGCGGGACGTACGAGCAGTACTTC	CASSSSGTYEQYF
TRBV3-1/TRBV3-2	.	TRBJ1-6	14	.	TGTGCCAGCAGCCTGTCGGGAGAGGATTCACCCCTCCACTTT	CASSLSGEDSPLHF
TRBV3-1/TRBV3-2	TRBD2	TRBJ2-7	16	.	TGTGCCAGCAGCCAACGACTAGCGGGGGCATACTACGAGCAGTACTTC	CASSQRLAGAYYEQYF
TRBV10-2	TRBD2	TRBJ2-3	15	.	TGCGCCAGTTCTCCCGGGGGGGCCGGCACAGATACGCAGTATTTT	CASSPGGAGTDTQYF
TRBV2	.	TRBJ2-1	15	.	TGTGCCAGCAGTGAGGGCTCCTCCCAATACAATGAGCAGTTCTTC	CASSEGSSQYNEQFF
TRBV28	.	TRBJ2-7	14	.	TGTGCCAGCAGTTTATACGGTGAATCCTACGAGCAGTACTTC	CASSLYGESYEQYF
TRBV20-1	TRBD2	TRBJ2-3	15	.	TGCAGTGCTAGTGAGACTAGCGAACTCACAGATACGCAGTATTTT	CSASETSELTDTQYF
TRBV20-1	.	TRBJ2-7	15	.	TGCAGTGCTAGTCCGACAACGGGGGGCTTCTACGAGCAGTACTTC	CSASPTTGGFYEQYF
TRBV2	.	TRBJ1-5	14	.	TGTGCCAGCAGAGGACAGATTAGCAATCAGCCCCAGCATTTT	CASRGQISNQPQHF
TRBV5-5	TRBD2	TRBJ2-4	15	once	TGTGCCAGCAGCTTGGAGGGGGGACTAGCCAACATTCAGTACTTC	CASSLEGGLANIQYF
TRBV13	TRBD1	TRBJ2-2	14	.	TGTGCCAGCAATCAGGGGGCGAACACCGGGGAGCTGTTTTTT	CASNQGANTGELFF
TRBV6-5	.	TRBJ1-1	11	.	TGTGCCAGCAGTTACAGGGGGGAAGCTTTCTTT	CASSYRGEAFF
TRBV6-1	TRBD1	TRBJ2-2	16	.	TGTGCCAGCAGTGAATTTGACAGGGCGAACACCGGGGAGCTGTTTTTT	CASSEFDRANTGELFF
TRBV5-4	.	TRBJ2-3	14	.	TGTGCCAGCAGCTTGGACATGGAGGCAGATACGCAGTATTTT	CASSLDMEADTQYF
TRBV6-5	TRBD1	TRBJ2-1	14	.	TGTGCCAGCACCTCGGGACAGTACAACAATGAGCAGTTCTTC	CASTSGQYNNEQFF
TRBV19	TRBD1	TRBJ2-1	15	once	TGTGCCAGTAGTATGGGGACAGCCGAGTACAATGAGCAGTTCTTC	CASSMGTAEYNEQFF
TRBV19	TRBD2	TRBJ2-2	15	.	TGTGCCAGTAGGATACTAGCGGGAGCATTCGGGGAGCTGTTTTTT	CASRILAGAFGELFF
TRBV10-3	TRBD2	TRBJ2-1	16	.	TGTGCCATCAGCCCCGGACTAGCGGAATCCTACAATGAGCAGTTCTTC	CAISPGLAESYNEQFF
TRBV7-8	.	TRBJ2-7	16	.	TGTGCCAGCAGCTCACAAACCGTGGAGGAGACCTACGAGCAGTACTTC	CASSSQTVEETYEQYF
TRBV24-1	.	TRBJ1-5	13	.	TGTGCCACCAGTGATACAGGGTTTCAGCCCCAGCATTTT	CATSDTGFQPQHF
TRBV29-1	TRBD1	TRBJ2-7	14	.	TGCAGCGTTGAGAGAGATCCAGGGGGCCCGGAACAGTACTTC	CSVERDPGGPEQYF
TRBV7-2	.	TRBJ1-1	12	.	TGTGCCAGCAGCCTAAACAGGGCTGAAGCTTTCTTT	CASSLNRAEAFF
TRBV5-1	.	TRBJ1-6	16	.	TGCGCCAGCAGCTTGGGCAGGGGTTCCGGGAATTCACCCCTCCACTTT	CASSLGRGSGNSPLHF
TRBV27	TRBD1	TRBJ2-7	15	.	TGTGCCAGCAGTCCGTACAGGGGGCCGTTCTACGAGCAGTACTTC	CASSPYRGPFYEQYF
TRBV6-5	.	TRBJ1-1	13	.	TGTGCCAGCAGTTTACAGGGTTGGACTGAAGCTTTCTTT	CASSLQGWTEAFF
TRBV27	TRBD1	TRBJ1-5	15	.	TGTGCCAGCAGTGCTATTTGGGGACAGAAGCAGCCCCAGCATTTT	CASSAIWGQKQPQHF
TRBV11-2	.	TRBJ2-7	15	.	TGTGCCAGCAGCTTAAACGTCGGGAGTCCCTACGAGCAGTACTTC	CASSLNVGSPYEQYF
TRBV4-1	.	TRBJ2-1	14	.	TGCGCCAGCAGCCAGAATATCGACAGCGATGAGCAGTTCTTC	CASSQNIDSDEQFF
TRBV3-1/TRBV3-2	.	TRBJ2-7	13	.	TGTGCCAGCAGCCAACGGGACTCAAACGAGCAGTACTTC	CASSQRDSNEQYF
TRBV19	.	TRBJ1-2	15	.	TGTGCCAGCCGCTATCGGCAGGGGAAGGACTATGGCTACACCTTC	CASRYRQGKDYGYTF
TRBV5-8	TRBD1	TRBJ2-5	15	.	TGTGCCAGCAACCCCGGGACAGGGGCCGCAGAGACCCAGTACTTC	CASNPGTGAAETQYF
TRBV7-6	.	TRBJ1-3	15	few	TGTGCCAGCAGCTCCTTGGCCCTCTCTGGAAACACCATATATTTT	CASSSLALSGNTIYF
TRBV3-1/TRBV3-2	.	TRBJ2-6	16	once	TGTGCCAGCAGCCAAGTGACAGGAGCTGGGGCCAACGTCCTGACTTTC	CASSQVTGAGANVLTF
TRBV10-3	TRBD2	TRBJ2-3	20	.	TGTGCCATCAGTGGACCGGGACTAGCGGGGGCGATCGCTAGCACAGATACGCAGTATTTT	CAISGPGLAGAIASTDTQYF
TRBV19	TRBD1	TRBJ1-1	14	.	TGTGCCAGTAGTATTGGTCGGACAGGGACTGAAGCTTTCTTT	CASSIGRTGTEAFF
TRBV6-6	.	TRBJ1-2	16	.	TGTGCCAGCAGTTACTCTCTTGAGGGGGTAATATATGGCTACACCTTC	CASSYSLEGVIYGYTF
TRBV5-1	TRBD2	TRBJ2-3	17	.	TGCGCCAGCAGCTACCTGGGACTAGCGGGTAGCACAGATACGCAGTATTTT	CASSYLGLAGSTDTQYF
TRBV18	.	TRBJ1-6	15	.	TGTGCCAGCTCAGCAGAGCAGGGAGGTAATTCACCCCTCCACTTT	CASSAEQGGNSPLHF
TRBV30	.	TRBJ1-6	16	.	TGTGCCTGGAGTGACATATCGGGGGGGATGCTTTCACCCCTCCACTTT	CAWSDISGGMLSPLHF
TRBV5-8	TRBD2	TRBJ2-5	15	.	TGTGCCAGCGGCGGGACTACAGGTACCCAAGAGACCCAGTACTTC	CASGGTTGTQETQYF
TRBV12-3/TRBV12-4	.	TRBJ1-2	11	.	TGTGCCAGCGGCCGAGGGTATGGCTACACCTTC	CASGRGYGYTF
TRBV6-5	.	TRBJ1-2	13	few	TGTGCCACCCTGAGCGGGACTAACTATGGCTACACCTTC	CATLSGTNYGYTF
TRBV11-2	TRBD1	TRBJ1-4	14	few	TGTGCCAGCAGCCAGGGGGCCGAAAATGAAAAACTGTTTTTT	CASSQGAENEKLFF
TRBV2	TRBD1	TRBJ2-7	15	.	TGTGCCAGCACTCTATACGTGACAGGGAGTGGCGAGCAGTACTTC	CASTLYVTGSGEQYF
TRBV7-8	.	TRBJ2-3	13	.	TGTGCCAGCAGCCCAGGGGCGACAGATACGCAGTATTTT	CASSPGATDTQYF
TRBV28	TRBD1	TRBJ1-6	14	.	TGTGCCAGCAGCCCCGGGACAGCTAATTCACCCCTCCACTTT	CASSPGTANSPLHF
TRBV19	.	TRBJ1-1	14	.	TGTGCCAGTAGTATAGTGGCAGGGTCCACTGAAGCTTTCTTT	CASSIVAGSTEAFF
TRBV9	.	TRBJ2-2	16	once	TGTGCCAGCAGCGTAGCCGGGACATCGAACACCGGGGAGCTGTTTTTT	CASSVAGTSNTGELFF
TRBV7-8	TRBD1	TRBJ1-2	17	.	TGTGCCAGCAGCTACACCGGGACAGGGTTCACCCCCTCTGGCTACACCTTC	CASSYTGTGFTPSGYTF
TRBV6-5	TRBD1	TRBJ1-1	13	few	TGTGCCATCAGGACAGGCATGAACACTGAAGCTTTCTTT	CAIRTGMNTEAFF
TRBV3-1/TRBV3-2	.	TRBJ1-6	14	.	TGTGCCAGCAGCCACGGACAGTACGATTCACCCCTCCACTTT	CASSHGQYDSPLHF